These 28 T cell receptor beta chains originate from one sample sequenced in a study of OX40 agonist ivuxolimab in advanced cancers. The table came from immunoSEQ multiplex PCR; TCRdb's copy has only in-frame clones and leaves some out. The table shows around 58,000 clones, with less than 90% occurring only once. The material sequenced was CD4+ or CD8+ T cells sorted from blood, taken in a trial of the OX40 agonist ivuxolimab. These receptors originate from an adult with an advanced solid tumor such as melanoma, head and neck, liver or kidney cancer.

In its sample, this clone was seen a few times. This rearrangement joins TRBV7-6 to TRBJ2-1; TRBD1 or TRBD2 may be the D gene (5 bases each). The CDR3 loop spans 15 amino acids. The V gene's germline CDR1 is SGHVS and CDR2 FNYEAQ. V lost 0 bases and J 5 bases, leaving 11 bases between the germline ends. The CDR3 reads CASSLAWDQDNEQFF. CDR3 nucleotides: TGTGCCAGCAGCTTAGCCTGGGACCAGGACAATGAGCAGTTCTTC.

V and J are TRBV6-5 and TRBJ2-2; tentatively, D is TRBD2 (5 bases). CDR3 length: 15 amino acids. V lost 6 bases, J lost 3 bases, and 14 bases lay in between. Germline-derived CDR1 and CDR2 are MNHEY and SVGAGI. The CDR3 loop is CASSRGGYDTGELFF. For the CDR3, the DNA is TGTGCCAGCAGCCGAGGCGGGTATGACACCGGGGAGCTGTTTTTT.

This clone is a singleton in its sample. Within the sample, other DNA sequences also encode this same CDR3. The chain carries TRBV5-1 and TRBJ2-6; the D gene is possibly TRBD2 (5 bases). This CDR3 is 15 amino acids long. Between the trimmed V and J ends, which lost 2 bases and 1 base, there was a span of 7 bases. The germline gives CDR1 SGHRS, CDR2 YFSETQ. CDR3 DNA: TGCGCCAGCAGCTTAGAGGGATCTGGGGCCAACGTCCTGACTTTC. Protein: CASSLEGSGANVLTF.

The gene calls are TRBV28 and TRBJ2-1; a possible D gene is TRBD1 (6 bases). V shed 5 bases and J shed 9 bases, with 11 bases lying between them. Germline-derived CDR1 and CDR2 are MDHEN and SYDVKM. This CDR3 region has 12 residues. This chain's CDR3 is CASSPGQPEQFF. In DNA form, the CDR3 reads TGTGCCAGCAGTCCAGGACAGCCTGAGCAGTTCTTC.

This chain joins TRBV7-2 and TRBJ2-7; 13 nucleotides agree with TRBD2. J was trimmed by 1 base and V by 2 bases; bases with no gene match: 2. This CDR3 contains 16 residues. Germline V gene lookup returns CDR1 SGHTA and CDR2 FQGNSA. The CDR3 is CASSLQTSGGSYEQYF. The DNA of the CDR3 is TGTGCCAGCAGCTTACAGACTAGCGGGGGGTCCTACGAGCAGTACTTC.

The rearrangement uses TRBV4-1 and TRBJ1-1, with a tentative D call TRBD1 (5 bases). The V gene lost 2 bases and the J gene lost 1 base, with 11 bases spanning the gap. Germline values: CDR1 MGHRA, CDR2 YSYEKL. CDR3 length equals 15 residues. CDR3 in DNA: TGCGCCAGCAGCCAAACCAGCACAGGGAACACTGAAGCTTTCTTT. It translates to CASSQTSTGNTEAFF.

This chain joins TRBV7-8 and TRBJ2-1, with D perhaps matching TRBD2 (6 bases). V shed 1 base and J shed 10 bases, with 20 bases lying between them. CDR3 length equals 16 residues. The V gene's germline CDR1 is SGHVS and CDR2 FQNEAQ. CDR3 sequence (DNA): TGTGCCAGCAGCTTAGGGGACGTCTTACCTGGAGGGGAGCAGTTCTTC. Its protein product is CASSLGDVLPGGEQFF.

The chain employs TRBV7-7 and TRBJ2-1; 15 bases agree with TRBD2. Trimming took 5 bases from V and 7 from J; bases not matched to a gene: 12. Germline CDR1 SSHAT, CDR2 FNYEAQ (reference sequence). The CDR3 totals 18 residues. This chain's CDR3 is CASSVGLAGGPGRNEQFF. DNA for the CDR3: TGTGCCAGCAGCGTAGGACTAGCGGGAGGGCCGGGTAGGAATGAGCAGTTCTTC.

This sequence joins TRBV9 and TRBJ2-2; no firm D call. Trimming pared 3 bases from V and 5 bases from J, leaving 11 bases between. CDR1 SGDLS and CDR2 YYNGEE come from the germline V gene. This CDR3 is 14 amino acids long. The CDR3 loop reads CASSAGIGTGELFF. DNA for the CDR3: TGTGCCAGCAGCGCAGGCATCGGGACCGGGGAGCTGTTTTTT.

The chain uses TRBV7-9 and TRBJ2-2, with a tentative D call TRBD2 (6 bases). Trimming cost V 5 bases and J 6 bases, with 10 bases left between them. This CDR3 is built from 13 residues. Germline CDR1 SEHNR, CDR2 FQNEAQ (reference sequence). The CDR3 region is CASSRDWAGELFF. CDR3 sequence (DNA): TGTGCCAGCAGCCGGGACTGGGCCGGGGAGCTGTTTTTT.

The rearrangement uses TRBV29-1 and TRBJ2-7; tentatively, D is TRBD1 (5 bases). Trimming took 7 bases from V and 1 from J, leaving 8 bases between them. CDR1 and CDR2 from the germline V gene are SQVTM and ANQGSEA. CDR3 length: 11 residues. The CDR3 DNA is TGCAGCGCCAGGGTATCCTACGAGCAGTACTTC. Translated, it gives CSARVSYEQYF.

The chain has TRBV5-1 and TRBJ2-7; D gene unclear. Trimming cost V 2 bases and J 5 bases, with 2 bases left between them. This CDR3 region has 10 residues. Germline CDR1 SGHRS, CDR2 YFSETQ. For the CDR3, the DNA is TGCGCCAGCAGCTTCGACGAGCAGTACTTC. This sequence encodes CASSFDEQYF.

The J gene is TRBJ2-3, the V gene TRBV30; maybe TRBD2 (6 bases). The CDR3 is 14 amino acids. Germline CDR1 and CDR2: GTSNPN and SVGIG (reference sequence). Between the trimmed V and J ends, which lost 0 bases and 3 bases, there was a span of 10 bases. The CDR3 protein is CAWSVGGDTDTQYF. The CDR3 region has the DNA TGTGCCTGGAGTGTAGGCGGGGATACAGATACGCAGTATTTT.

The chain recombines TRBV2 with TRBJ2-5, with D hard to call. The J call may be incorrect, as the DNA end agrees better with TRBJ2-7. The CDR3 covers 12 residues. Germline V gene sequence: CDR1 SNHLY, CDR2 FYNNEI. This CDR3 reads CATQTDSYEQYF. In DNA form, the CDR3 reads TGTGCCACCCAGACGGACTCCTACGAGCAGTACTTC.

The chain recombines TRBV5-4 with TRBJ2-5; 9 bases agree with TRBD2. The trim removed 0 bases at V and 2 bases at J, leaving 2 bases unmatched. The germline V gene encodes CDR1 SGHNT and CDR2 YYREEE (reference sequence). The CDR3 is 15 amino acids. In DNA, the CDR3 is TGTGCCAGCAGCTTGGTTCTAGCGGGACAAGAGACCCAGTACTTC. It specifies CASSLVLAGQETQYF.

This clone was seen just once. The J gene is TRBJ2-7, the V gene TRBV30, with D maybe TRBD1 (5 bases). CDR3 length: 14 amino acids. The germline V and J ends were trimmed by 0 bases and 5 bases, with 14 bases remaining between them. In germline, CDR1 is GTSNPN, CDR2 SVGIG (reference sequence). CDR3 sequence reads: CAWSVKNRGDEQYF. DNA for the CDR3: TGTGCCTGGAGTGTAAAGAATAGGGGTGACGAGCAGTACTTC.

The chain combines TRBV4-1 with TRBJ1-2, with a tentative D call TRBD1 (6 bases). Per the germline V gene, CDR1 is MGHRA and CDR2 is YSYEKL. V lost 0 bases and J lost 0, with 11 bases in between. The CDR3 has 16 residues. The CDR3 loop reads CASSQDEGVANYGYTF. The DNA for the CDR3 is TGCGCCAGCAGCCAAGACGAGGGGGTGGCTAACTATGGCTACACCTTC.

The chain employs TRBV7-8 and TRBJ2-3; 12 nucleotides line up with TRBD1. The trim removed 3 bases at V and 5 bases at J, leaving 6 bases unmatched. The germline gives CDR1 SGHVS, CDR2 FQNEAQ. There are 16 residues in the CDR3. The CDR3 reads CASSLAGTGGVDTQYF. The CDR3, as DNA: TGTGCCAGCAGCTTGGCGGGGACAGGGGGCGTAGATACGCAGTATTTT.

The chain couples TRBV14 to TRBJ2-5, with D tentatively TRBD1 (6 bases). The germline V and J ends were trimmed by 1 base and 1 base, with 10 bases remaining between them. CDR3 length equals 15 residues. Germline V gives CDR1 SGHDN, CDR2 FVKESK. The CDR3 spells CASSQVVGGQETQYF. The CDR3 DNA reads TGTGCCAGCAGCCAAGTTGTAGGGGGCCAAGAGACCCAGTACTTC. The full variable domain, rest sourced from reference TRBV14 and TRBJ2-5, is EAGVTQFPSHSVIEKGQTVTLRCDPISGHDNLYWYRRVMGKEIKFLLHFVKESKQDESGMPNNRFLAERTGGTYSTLKVQPAELEDSGVYFCASSQVVGGQETQYFGPGTRLLVL.

A remark on this clone: This same CDR3 is encoded by further DNA sequences in the sample. The CDR3 reads CASSVVPGNTEAFF. The CDR3 region has the DNA TGTGCCAGCAGCGTAGTCCCGGGGAACACTGAAGCTTTCTTT. The chain recombines TRBV9 with TRBJ1-1; D unclear. V lost 0 bases to trimming and J lost 1 base, with 7 bases between them. Germline loops: CDR1 SGDLS, CDR2 YYNGEE. There are 14 residues in the CDR3. The complete variable domain, with remaining parts taken from reference TRBV9 and TRBJ1-1, reads DSGVTQTPKHLITATGQRVTLRCSPRSGDLSVYWYQQSLDQGLQFLIQYYNGEERAKGNILERFSAQQFPDLHSELNLSSLELGDSALYFCASSVVPGNTEAFFGQGTRLTVV.

This clone occurred a few times. The rearrangement uses TRBV28 and TRBJ1-2; 9 bases fit TRBD1. The CDR3 is made up of 18 amino acids. V shed 10 bases and J 8 bases; nucleotides not matched to a gene: 26. Germline V gene sequence: CDR1 MDHEN, CDR2 SYDVKM. CDR3 region: CATKKQPGQGIPSLGYTF. The CDR3 DNA reads TGTGCCACCAAGAAACAACCGGGACAGGGTATCCCCTCTCTCGGCTACACCTTC.

This clone was detected ten times or more. The CDR3 DNA follows: TGTGCCAGCAGCGTAGCCGGGGGACCCTACAATGAGCAGTTCTTC. It yields the protein CASSVAGGPYNEQFF. The chain carries TRBV9 and TRBJ2-1, with a tentative D call TRBD2 (6 bases). The V and J ends lost 0 bases and 2 bases respectively, with 9 bases between them. The V gene's germline CDR1 is SGDLS and CDR2 YYNGEE. The CDR3 has 15 amino acids.

V usage is TRBV5-1 and J usage is TRBJ1-2, with 7 bases fitting TRBD1. Trimming cost V 7 bases and J 0 bases; bases outside gene matches: 3. The CDR3 has 13 amino acids. Germline-derived CDR1 and CDR2 are SGHRS and YFSETQ. CDR3 residues: CASGTETNYGYTF. The CDR3 nucleotides read TGCGCCAGCGGGACAGAGACTAACTATGGCTACACCTTC.

This chain joins TRBV19 and TRBJ2-7; 10 nucleotides agree with TRBD1. CDR1 and CDR2 from the germline V gene are LNHDA and SQIVND (reference sequence). The CDR3 is 17 amino acids. Trimming removed 7 bases from V and 3 bases from J; junction bases left unmatched: 15. CDR3: CASTTVRDGQGGYEQYF. The CDR3 nucleotides read TGTGCCAGTACCACTGTGCGGGACGGACAGGGGGGCTACGAGCAGTACTTC.

The V and J genes are TRBV5-6 and TRBJ2-7; weak D call: TRBD2 (6 bases). The germline V gene has CDR1 SGHDT and CDR2 YYEEEE. This CDR3 has 14 amino acids. The V end lost 0 bases, the J end lost 3 bases, and 10 bases lay between the germline ends. The chain's CDR3 is CASSLGRRDYEQYF. The CDR3 region has the DNA TGTGCCAGCAGCTTGGGGAGGAGGGACTACGAGCAGTACTTC.

V is TRBV10-2 and J is TRBJ1-2; weak D call: TRBD1 (6 bases). The germline V and J ends were trimmed by 5 bases and 12 bases, with 16 bases remaining between them. Germline CDR1 reads WSHSY; CDR2 reads SAAADI. The CDR3 spans 12 residues. CDR3 in amino acids: CASSPPGAPHTF. CDR3 in DNA: TGCGCCAGCAGTCCACCGGGGGCCCCCCACACCTTC.

This clone has only a few counts. The chain has TRBV4-3 and TRBJ1-6; D gene ambiguous. The CDR3 covers 15 residues. Germline V CDR1 and CDR2: LGHNA, YSLEER. V shed 0 bases and J shed 10 bases, with 13 bases lying between them. The CDR3 loop reads CASSQDGSAISPLHF. The DNA for the CDR3 is TGCGCCAGCAGCCAAGATGGCAGTGCGATCTCACCCCTCCACTTT.

The gene calls are TRBV19 and TRBJ1-4; weak D call: TRBD1 (6 bases). Trimming took 6 bases from V and 5 from J, leaving 13 bases between them. This CDR3 has 14 amino acids. Looked up from germline, CDR1 is LNHDA and CDR2 is SQIVND (reference sequence). The CDR3 protein is CASSQAGVNEKLFF. In DNA, the CDR3 is TGTGCCAGTAGCCAGGCAGGGGTCAATGAAAAACTGTTTTTT.